Listed here are 14 T cell receptor beta chains from one sample, sequenced in a study of CD8 T cells in Susac syndrome. RNA was extracted with the RNeasy kit, and a quantity of roughly 0.45 to 1 ug was reverse transcribed using random hexamers. One entry per CDR3 protein results from TCRdb running MiXCR on the immunoSEQ multiplex PCR reads. The data contain some 120,000 distinct CDR3 sequences, under 95% of them singletons. Sequencing was carried out using CD8+ T cells from PBMCs. These TCRs come from a human donor with multiple sclerosis.

The chain couples TRBV27 to TRBJ1-2; D possibly corresponds to TRBD1 (5 bases). The CDR3 contains 14 residues. The germline CDR1 and CDR2 sequences are MNHEY and SMNVEV (reference sequence). The V end was cut by 3 bases, the J end by 5 bases, with 13 bases between. The CDR3 DNA reads TGTGCCAGCAGTTTCGCCGGGGGGGTATATGGCTACACCTTC. Its protein product is CASSFAGGVYGYTF.

The chain employs TRBV4-1 and TRBJ2-7; D gene uncertain. There are 15 residues in the CDR3. CDR1 and CDR2 from the germline V gene are MGHRA and YSYEKL. V was trimmed by 1 base and J by 6 bases, leaving 16 bases between them. CDR3 loop: CASSQAFATAVEQYF. The DNA of the CDR3 is TGCGCCAGCAGCCAAGCCTTTGCAACGGCAGTCGAGCAGTACTTC.

The chain couples TRBV15 to TRBJ2-7; D tentatively fits TRBD1 or TRBD2 (5 bases each). The germline V gene encodes CDR1 LNHNV and CDR2 YYDKDF (reference sequence). V dropped 5 bases and J dropped 0 bases, with 11 bases sitting between them. There are 14 residues in the CDR3. The chain's CDR3 is CATSESGSSYEQYF. CDR3 nucleotide sequence: TGTGCCACCAGCGAGTCAGGGAGCTCCTACGAGCAGTACTTC.

The genes are TRBV6-5 and TRBJ2-7; D is perhaps TRBD2 (6 bases). The V and J ends lost 7 bases and 7 bases respectively, with 14 bases between them. This CDR3 comprises 12 residues. Per germline, CDR1 MNHEY and CDR2 SVGAGI. The CDR3 spells CASTQFGGEQYF. The CDR3 bases are TGTGCCAGCACCCAGTTCGGAGGGGAGCAGTACTTC.

This chain joins TRBV29-1 and TRBJ2-1, with D perhaps being TRBD1 or TRBD2 (5 bases each). This CDR3 contains 16 residues. Germline assignment: CDR1 SQVTM and CDR2 ANQGSEA. Trimming pared 0 bases from V and 4 bases from J, leaving 16 bases between. The DNA of the CDR3 is TGCAGCGTTGAAGACGAGGGGAAGAGAGTATACAATGAGCAGTTCTTC. This codes for CSVEDEGKRVYNEQFF.

This clonotype has just one count. The chain recombines TRBV15 with TRBJ2-7; TRBD2 matches 8 bases. This CDR3 comprises 15 residues. The J segment lost 0 bases and the V segment lost 0 bases, leaving 1 base of the junction unmatched. Germline V gene lookup returns CDR1 LNHNV and CDR2 YYDKDF (reference sequence). CDR3 loop: CATSRDTSGSYEQYF. Here the CDR3 DNA reads TGTGCCACCAGCAGAGATACTAGCGGCTCCTACGAGCAGTACTTC.

This chain links TRBV29-1 with TRBJ2-2; 7 bases are a match to TRBD1. The CDR3 has 11 residues. V shed 7 bases and J 6 bases; nucleotides not matched to a gene: 2. Germline assignment: CDR1 SQVTM and CDR2 ANQGSEA. The CDR3 protein is CSGQGSGELFF. CDR3 DNA sequence: TGCAGCGGACAGGGATCCGGGGAGCTGTTTTTT.

The V gene is TRBV12-5, the J gene TRBJ2-1; tentatively, D is TRBD1 (5 bases). CDR1 LGHNT and CDR2 FRNRAP come from the germline V gene. V lost 10 bases to trimming and J lost 7 bases, with 11 bases between them. The CDR3 sequence is 11 residues long. The CDR3 loop is CAIGQGNEQFF. CDR3 coding DNA: TGTGCTATCGGGCAGGGAAATGAGCAGTTCTTC.

The chain couples TRBV28 to TRBJ2-1; the D gene is possibly TRBD2 (5 bases). Trimming removed 7 bases from V and 8 bases from J, with 9 bases in between. Germline V gives CDR1 MDHEN, CDR2 SYDVKM. The CDR3 consists of 11 residues. CDR3 residues: CASMSGDEQFF. The CDR3, as DNA: TGTGCCAGCATGAGCGGCGATGAGCAGTTCTTC.

V usage is TRBV11-2 and J usage is TRBJ2-7, with a weak D call TRBD2 (6 bases). CDR1 SGHAT and CDR2 FQNNGV come from the germline V gene. With 2 bases removed from V and 7 bases from J, the gap between germline ends came to 18 bases. CDR3 size: 15 residues. CDR3 protein: CASSLPAGIETEQYF. In DNA, the CDR3 is TGTGCCAGCAGCTTACCGGCGGGGATCGAGACGGAGCAGTACTTC.

The chain uses TRBV29-1 and TRBJ2-1, with 10 positions matching TRBD1. This CDR3 region has 12 residues. Germline trimming cut 7 bases from V and 6 bases from J; bases unmatched to any gene: 3. Germline V gene lookup returns CDR1 SQVTM and CDR2 ANQGSEA. CDR3 protein: CSGGQGINEQFF. CDR3 sequence (DNA): TGCAGCGGGGGACAGGGGATCAATGAGCAGTTCTTC.

The chain is built from TRBV4-1 and TRBJ2-7, with a tentative D call TRBD2 (6 bases). Trimming pared 4 bases from V and 0 bases from J, leaving 19 bases between. There are 17 residues in the CDR3. Germline values: CDR1 MGHRA, CDR2 YSYEKL. The CDR3 region is CASSLVTSAGSSYEQYF. In DNA form, the CDR3 reads TGCGCCAGCAGCCTCGTCACCTCGGCCGGGAGCTCCTACGAGCAGTACTTC.

V is TRBV9 and J is TRBJ1-1, with D unclear. Trimming cost V 0 bases and J 2 bases, with 11 bases left between them. Germline CDR1 and CDR2: SGDLS and YYNGEE. This CDR3 is built from 15 residues. This chain's CDR3 is CASSVVGQVNTEAFF. CDR3 DNA sequence: TGTGCCAGCAGCGTAGTAGGGCAAGTAAACACTGAAGCTTTCTTT.

The J gene is TRBJ2-7, the V gene TRBV27; a weak D match, TRBD2 (6 bases). There are 16 residues in the CDR3. Germline V gene lookup returns CDR1 MNHEY and CDR2 SMNVEV (reference sequence). Trimming cost V 4 bases and J 0 bases, with 16 bases left between them. The CDR3 reads CASSSPGGTLSYEQYF. CDR3 DNA sequence: TGTGCCAGCAGTTCCCCGGGCGGGACGCTCTCCTACGAGCAGTACTTC.